The 14 T cell receptor beta chains given below trace back to one sample, sequenced in a study of cytomegalovirus exposure and HLA in healthy donors. The study ran its PCR with 60 Vbeta and 13 Jbeta primers. Using immunoSEQ multiplex PCR, the repertoire was profiled, and TCRdb retains in-frame clones only, with some absent. The sample includes over 100,000 clones, approximately 65% of them seen just once. Sequenced material: PBMCs. The source is a young man in good health and CMV-seronegative.

The rearrangement links TRBV30 to TRBJ1-5; 9 bases match TRBD1. Germline assignment: CDR1 GTSNPN and CDR2 SVGIG (reference sequence). This CDR3 has 16 residues. With V trimmed by 2 bases and J by 3 bases, 8 bases remained unmatched. The CDR3 sequence is CAWSPRQGVDNQPQHF. In DNA, the CDR3 is TGTGCCTGGAGTCCTAGACAGGGGGTCGACAATCAGCCCCAGCATTTT.

V usage is TRBV4-2 and J usage is TRBJ2-7; 8 bases fit TRBD1. V lost 4 bases to trimming and J lost 4 bases; unmatched junction nucleotides: 6. The length of the CDR3 is 14 residues. The germline CDR1 and CDR2 sequences are LGHNA and YNFKEQ. The CDR3 here is CASSPGQGQYEQYF. Here the CDR3 DNA reads TGTGCCAGCAGCCCAGGACAGGGACAATACGAGCAGTACTTC.

This clone turned up a few times. The chain carries TRBV25-1 and TRBJ2-7, with no clear D. Germline assignment: CDR1 MGHDK and CDR2 SYGVNS. Trimming left V 3 bases short and J 7 bases short, with 16 bases between. CDR3 length equals 14 residues. The DNA of the CDR3 is TGTGCCAGCAGTGAGGGCTCTTACCGTGGGGAGCAGTACTTC. It translates to CASSEGSYRGEQYF.

This chain connects TRBV10-3 to TRBJ2-5; 7 positions agree with TRBD1. The V gene end was trimmed by 4 bases and the J gene end by 7 bases; junction bases not matched to a gene: 9. Looked up from germline, CDR1 is ENHRY and CDR2 is SYGVKD. The CDR3 covers 14 residues. This chain's CDR3 is CAISADQGDGTQYF. For the CDR3, the DNA is TGTGCCATCAGTGCCGACCAGGGGGACGGGACCCAGTACTTC.

Only one count was recorded for this clone. The genes are TRBV5-4 and TRBJ2-5, with D perhaps TRBD2 (5 bases). The CDR3 has 15 amino acids. CDR1 and CDR2 from the germline V gene are SGHNT and YYREEE (reference sequence). The germline V and J ends were trimmed by 5 bases and 1 base, with 15 bases remaining between them. CDR3 protein: CASSSDRAGQETQYF. CDR3 bases: TGTGCCAGCAGTTCCGACCGTGCGGGCCAAGAGACCCAGTACTTC.

Only a few counts were recorded for this clone. The chain has TRBV10-1 and TRBJ2-3; D remains ambiguous. CDR1 and CDR2 (germline): WNHNN, SYGVQD (reference sequence). Deletions cut 8 bases from V and 3 bases from J, with 9 bases between. This CDR3 contains 12 residues. The CDR3: CASSAGTDTQYF. CDR3 in DNA: TGCGCCAGCTCGGCAGGTACAGATACGCAGTATTTT.

The rearrangement links TRBV19 to TRBJ2-7; 12 nucleotides align to TRBD1. The length of the CDR3 is 15 residues. J lost 4 bases, V lost 9 bases, and 10 bases had no gene match. Per germline, CDR1 LNHDA and CDR2 SQIVND (reference sequence). CDR3 in amino acids: CASKMGTGGGYEQYF. The DNA of the CDR3 is TGTGCCAGCAAGATGGGGACAGGGGGCGGGTACGAGCAGTACTTC.

The J gene is TRBJ1-3, the V gene TRBV19; 7 positions match TRBD1. V lost 2 bases to trimming and J lost 7 bases; unmatched junction nucleotides: 14. CDR1 LNHDA and CDR2 SQIVND come from the germline V gene (reference sequence). CDR3 size: 17 residues. CDR3 loop: CASSITSRQGWANTIYF. The CDR3 region has the DNA TGTGCCAGTAGTATAACCTCTCGACAGGGATGGGCGAACACCATATATTTT.

V and J are TRBV20-1 and TRBJ2-5, with a possible D match to TRBD1 (6 bases). V lost 5 bases, J lost 5 bases, and 9 bases lay in between. Germline CDR1 is DFQATT and CDR2 is SNEGSKA (reference sequence). The CDR3 covers 11 residues. Here the CDR3 reads CSASDRETQYF. The DNA for the CDR3 is TGCAGTGCTTCTGACAGGGAGACCCAGTACTTC.

The CDR3 sequence is CASSFRGQVSPLHF. The DNA for the CDR3 is TGTGCCAGCAGCTTCAGGGGGCAGGTTTCACCCCTCCACTTT. The genes are TRBV5-5 and TRBJ1-6, with 8 bases aligning to TRBD1. Trimming at V came to 2 bases and at J to 9 bases, leaving 4 bases not matched to a gene. CDR1 and CDR2 from the germline V gene are SGHKS and YYEKEE (reference sequence). The CDR3 consists of 14 residues.

The chain employs TRBV5-1 and TRBJ2-6, with D unclear. CDR1 SGHRS and CDR2 YFSETQ come from the germline V gene. CDR3 length: 15 residues. V lost 5 bases and J lost 0, with 9 bases in between. The CDR3 DNA is TGCGCCAGCAGGCTTACAGCCTCTGGGGCCAACGTCCTGACTTTC. As protein: CASRLTASGANVLTF.

A note on this clone: Germline is not matched at one junction end, which may reflect a read error. J is TRBJ1-1 and V is TRBV7-9; the D is unclear. The CDR3 contains 12 residues. The germline V gene has CDR1 SEHNR and CDR2 FQNEAQ (reference sequence). CDR3 nucleotides: TGTTCCAGCAGCAGAGGTTATCTCGAAGCTTTCTTT. Its translation is CSSSRGYLEAFF.

The chain joins TRBV14 to TRBJ1-5; unclear D gene. CDR3 size: 17 residues. CDR1 SGHDN and CDR2 FVKESK come from the germline V gene. Trimming pared 2 bases from V and 0 bases from J, leaving 14 bases between. CDR3 sequence (DNA): TGTGCCAGCAGCCAACTGAGGTCGGTGTATAGCAATCAGCCCCAGCATTTT. It specifies CASSQLRSVYSNQPQHF.

This sequence joins TRBV28 and TRBJ2-3; D is unclear. V was clipped by 4 bases and J by 2 bases, with 4 bases between them. The CDR3 contains 12 residues. CDR1 is MDHEN and CDR2 is SYDVKM in the germline V gene. In DNA form, the CDR3 reads TGTGCCAGCAGTTCACTCACAGATACGCAGTATTTT. Residues: CASSSLTDTQYF.